This T cell receptor (beta chain) was sequenced for a study of cytomegalovirus exposure and HLA in healthy donors. Findings of the study overall: Upon later analysis, TCR association rates were observed to vary by HLA locus, being highest for DRB1 and lowest for HLA-C. Most TCR sequences were uncommon, yet certain public TCRs appeared in many donors. A later analysis reportedly found fewer N-insertions in an Asian-associated ancestry cluster than the roughly 680-donor mean.

Participants comprised healthy donors of bone marrow. The PCR contained 60 Vbeta and 13 Jbeta primers. This table comes from immunoSEQ multiplex PCR, and its TCRdb copy is limited to in-frame clones, with some not included. The sample includes under 200,000 clones, 68% of them seen just once. This CDR3 has 14 residues. The germline CDR1 and CDR2 sequences are MNHNS and SASEGT. With 6 bases removed from V and 2 bases from J, the gap between germline ends came to 11 bases. This clone was seen a few times. Its antigen is still unknown. Material: PBMCs. The clonotype was recovered from a man over 45 in good health and CMV-seronegative. The chain joins TRBV6-1 to TRBJ1-5; D is perhaps TRBD1 (5 bases). The DNA for the CDR3 is TGTGCCAGCAGGTTGGGGGGAGGCAATCAGCCCCAGCATTTT. Encoded protein: CASRLGGGNQPQHF.